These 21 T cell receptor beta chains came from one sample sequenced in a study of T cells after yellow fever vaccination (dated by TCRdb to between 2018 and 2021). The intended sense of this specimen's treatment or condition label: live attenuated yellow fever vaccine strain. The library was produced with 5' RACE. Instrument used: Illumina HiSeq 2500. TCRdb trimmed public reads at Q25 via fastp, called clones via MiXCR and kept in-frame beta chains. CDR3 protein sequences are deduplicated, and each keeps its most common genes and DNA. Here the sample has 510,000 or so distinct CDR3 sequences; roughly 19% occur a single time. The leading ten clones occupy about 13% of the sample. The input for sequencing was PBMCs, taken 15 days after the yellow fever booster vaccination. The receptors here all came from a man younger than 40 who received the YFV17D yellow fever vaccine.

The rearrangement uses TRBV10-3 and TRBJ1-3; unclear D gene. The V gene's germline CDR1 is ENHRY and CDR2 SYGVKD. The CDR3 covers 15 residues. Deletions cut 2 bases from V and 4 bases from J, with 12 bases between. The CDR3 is CAISEGMRHGNTIYF. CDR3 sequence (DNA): TGTGCCATCAGTGAGGGTATGAGGCACGGAAACACCATATATTTT.

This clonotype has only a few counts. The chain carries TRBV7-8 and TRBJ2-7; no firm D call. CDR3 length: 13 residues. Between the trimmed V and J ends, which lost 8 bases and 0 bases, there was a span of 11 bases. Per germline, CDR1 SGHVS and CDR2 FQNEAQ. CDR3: CASGTWSSYEQYF. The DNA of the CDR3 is TGTGCCAGCGGAACCTGGAGCTCCTACGAGCAGTACTTC.

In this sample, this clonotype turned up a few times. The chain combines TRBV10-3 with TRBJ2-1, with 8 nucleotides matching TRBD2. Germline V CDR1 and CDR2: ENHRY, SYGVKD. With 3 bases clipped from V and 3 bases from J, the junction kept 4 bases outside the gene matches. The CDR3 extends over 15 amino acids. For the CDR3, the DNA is TGTGCCATCAGTGATGGCGGGAGGTTCTACAATGAGCAGTTCTTC. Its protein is CAISDGGRFYNEQFF.

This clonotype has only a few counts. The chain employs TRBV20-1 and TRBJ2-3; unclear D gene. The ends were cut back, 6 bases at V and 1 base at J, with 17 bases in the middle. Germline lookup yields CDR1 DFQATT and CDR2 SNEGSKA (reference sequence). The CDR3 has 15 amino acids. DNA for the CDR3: TGCAGTGCCGCAAAGGGCCTAGGAGGCACAGATACGCAGTATTTT. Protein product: CSAAKGLGGTDTQYF.

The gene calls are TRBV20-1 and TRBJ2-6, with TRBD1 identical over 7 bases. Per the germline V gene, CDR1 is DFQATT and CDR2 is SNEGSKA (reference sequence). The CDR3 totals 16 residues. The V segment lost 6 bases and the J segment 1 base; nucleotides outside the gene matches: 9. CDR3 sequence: CSAVVGGSSGANVLTF. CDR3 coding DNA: TGCAGTGCCGTCGTAGGGGGCTCGTCTGGGGCCAACGTCCTGACTTTC.

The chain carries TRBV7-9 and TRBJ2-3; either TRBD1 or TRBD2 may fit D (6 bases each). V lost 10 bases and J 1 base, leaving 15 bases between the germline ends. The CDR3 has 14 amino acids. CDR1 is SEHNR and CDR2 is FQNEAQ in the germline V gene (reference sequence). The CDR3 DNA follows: TGTGCCACTACGACAGGAGGGGGCACAGATACGCAGTATTTT. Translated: CATTTGGGTDTQYF.

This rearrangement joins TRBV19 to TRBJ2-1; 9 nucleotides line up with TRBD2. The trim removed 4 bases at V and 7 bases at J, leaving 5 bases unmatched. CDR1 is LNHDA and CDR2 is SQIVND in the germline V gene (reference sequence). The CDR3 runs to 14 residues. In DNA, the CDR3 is TGTGCCAGTAGTAGCGGGAGGGCCTTTAATGAGCAGTTCTTC. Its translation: CASSSGRAFNEQFF.

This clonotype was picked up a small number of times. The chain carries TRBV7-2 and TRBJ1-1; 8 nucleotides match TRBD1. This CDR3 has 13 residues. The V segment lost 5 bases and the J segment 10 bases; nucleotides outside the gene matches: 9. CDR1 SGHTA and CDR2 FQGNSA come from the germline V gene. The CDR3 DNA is TGTGCCAGCAGCCCGGACAGGGCCTTCGGAGCTTTCTTT. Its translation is CASSPDRAFGAFF.

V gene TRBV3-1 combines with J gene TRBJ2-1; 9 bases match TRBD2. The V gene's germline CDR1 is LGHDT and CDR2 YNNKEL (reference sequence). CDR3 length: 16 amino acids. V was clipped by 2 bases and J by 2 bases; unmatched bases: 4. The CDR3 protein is CASSQTLAGAYNEQFF. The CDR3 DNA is TGTGCCAGCAGCCAAACATTAGCGGGAGCCTACAATGAGCAGTTCTTC.

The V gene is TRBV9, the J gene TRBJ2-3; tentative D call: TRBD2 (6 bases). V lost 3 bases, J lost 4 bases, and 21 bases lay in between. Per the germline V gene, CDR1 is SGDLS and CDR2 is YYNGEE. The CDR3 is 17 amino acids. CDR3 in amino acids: CASSGGGVATGADTQYF. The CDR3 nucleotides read TGTGCCAGCAGCGGCGGCGGGGTAGCTACGGGGGCAGATACGCAGTATTTT.

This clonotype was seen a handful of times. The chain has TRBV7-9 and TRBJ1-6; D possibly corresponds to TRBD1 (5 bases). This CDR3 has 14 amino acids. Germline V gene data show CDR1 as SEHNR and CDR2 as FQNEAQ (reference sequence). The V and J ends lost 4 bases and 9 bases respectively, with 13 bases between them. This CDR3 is CASSSGHGTSPLHF. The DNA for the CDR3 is TGTGCCAGCAGCTCAGGACACGGAACTTCACCCCTCCACTTT.

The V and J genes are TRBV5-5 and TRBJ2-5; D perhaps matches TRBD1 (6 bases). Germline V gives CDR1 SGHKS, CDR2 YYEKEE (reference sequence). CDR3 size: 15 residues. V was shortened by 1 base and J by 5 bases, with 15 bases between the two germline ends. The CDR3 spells CASSLMDIRGETQYF. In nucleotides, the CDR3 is TGTGCCAGCAGCTTGATGGACATTAGGGGGGAGACCCAGTACTTC.

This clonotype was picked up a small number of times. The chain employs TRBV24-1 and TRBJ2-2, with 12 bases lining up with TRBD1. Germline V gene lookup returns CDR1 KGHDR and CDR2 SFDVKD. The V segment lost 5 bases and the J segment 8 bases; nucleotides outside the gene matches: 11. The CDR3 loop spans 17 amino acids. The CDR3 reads CATSARGQGAPEGELFF. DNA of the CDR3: TGTGCCACCAGTGCCAGGGGACAGGGGGCTCCTGAGGGGGAGCTGTTTTTT.

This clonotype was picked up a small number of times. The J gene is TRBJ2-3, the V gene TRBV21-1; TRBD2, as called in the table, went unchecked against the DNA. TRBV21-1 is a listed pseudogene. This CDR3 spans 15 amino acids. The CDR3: CASSVQGLRPDTQYF. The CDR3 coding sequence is TGTGCCAGCAGCGTCCAGGGTCTCCGGCCGGATACGCAGTATTTT.

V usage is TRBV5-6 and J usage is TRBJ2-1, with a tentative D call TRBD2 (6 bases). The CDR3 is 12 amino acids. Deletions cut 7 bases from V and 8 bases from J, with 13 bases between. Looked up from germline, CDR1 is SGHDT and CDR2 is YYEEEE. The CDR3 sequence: CASLASSDEQFF. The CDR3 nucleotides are TGTGCCAGCTTAGCTTCTAGCGATGAGCAGTTCTTC.

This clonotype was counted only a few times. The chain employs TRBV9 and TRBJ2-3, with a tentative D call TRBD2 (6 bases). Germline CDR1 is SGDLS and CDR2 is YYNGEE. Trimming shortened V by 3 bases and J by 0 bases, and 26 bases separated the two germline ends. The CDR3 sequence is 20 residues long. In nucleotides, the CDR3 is TGTGCCAGCAGCGGAGGTGAGGGTCAGTTCTTTGCGGGAAGCACAGATACGCAGTATTTT. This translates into CASSGGEGQFFAGSTDTQYF.

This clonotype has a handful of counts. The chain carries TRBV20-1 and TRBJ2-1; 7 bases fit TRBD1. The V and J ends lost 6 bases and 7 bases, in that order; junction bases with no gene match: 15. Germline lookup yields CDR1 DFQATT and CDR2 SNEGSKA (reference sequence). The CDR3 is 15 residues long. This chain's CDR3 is CSARRSLQGQNEQFF. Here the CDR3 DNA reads TGCAGTGCGAGAAGGTCCCTGCAGGGACAGAATGAGCAGTTCTTC.

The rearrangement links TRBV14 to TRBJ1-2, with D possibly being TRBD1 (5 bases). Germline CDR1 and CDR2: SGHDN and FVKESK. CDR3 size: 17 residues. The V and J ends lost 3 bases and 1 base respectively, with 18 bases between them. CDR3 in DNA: TGTGCCAGCAGCCACACTATTTCCAGGGACCTTAACTATGGCTACACCTTC. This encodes CASSHTISRDLNYGYTF. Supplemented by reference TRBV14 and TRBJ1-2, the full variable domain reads EAGVTQFPSHSVIEKGQTVTLRCDPISGHDNLYWYRRVMGKEIKFLLHFVKESKQDESGMPNNRFLAERTGGTYSTLKVQPAELEDSGVYFCASSHTISRDLNYGYTFGSGTRLTVV.

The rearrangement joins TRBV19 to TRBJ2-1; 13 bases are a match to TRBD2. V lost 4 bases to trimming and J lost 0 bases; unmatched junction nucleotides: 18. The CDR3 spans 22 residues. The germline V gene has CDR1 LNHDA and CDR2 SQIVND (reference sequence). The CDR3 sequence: CASSTVDRTGTSGISSYNEQFF. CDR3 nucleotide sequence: TGTGCCAGTAGTACAGTGGACAGAACCGGGACTAGCGGGATATCCTCCTACAATGAGCAGTTCTTC.

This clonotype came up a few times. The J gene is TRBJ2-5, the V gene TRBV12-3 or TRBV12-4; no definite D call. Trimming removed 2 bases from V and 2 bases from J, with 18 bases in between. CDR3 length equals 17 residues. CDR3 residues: CASSLSRSPMRQETQYF. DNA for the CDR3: TGTGCCAGCAGTTTAAGTCGGAGCCCTATGAGGCAAGAGACCCAGTACTTC.

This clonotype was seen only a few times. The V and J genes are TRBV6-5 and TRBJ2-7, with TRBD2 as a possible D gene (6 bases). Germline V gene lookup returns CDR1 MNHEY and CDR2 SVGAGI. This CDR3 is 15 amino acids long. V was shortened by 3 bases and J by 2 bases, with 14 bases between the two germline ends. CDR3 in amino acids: CASSYAGTPTYEQYF. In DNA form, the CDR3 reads TGTGCCAGCAGTTATGCCGGGACTCCGACCTACGAGCAGTACTTC.